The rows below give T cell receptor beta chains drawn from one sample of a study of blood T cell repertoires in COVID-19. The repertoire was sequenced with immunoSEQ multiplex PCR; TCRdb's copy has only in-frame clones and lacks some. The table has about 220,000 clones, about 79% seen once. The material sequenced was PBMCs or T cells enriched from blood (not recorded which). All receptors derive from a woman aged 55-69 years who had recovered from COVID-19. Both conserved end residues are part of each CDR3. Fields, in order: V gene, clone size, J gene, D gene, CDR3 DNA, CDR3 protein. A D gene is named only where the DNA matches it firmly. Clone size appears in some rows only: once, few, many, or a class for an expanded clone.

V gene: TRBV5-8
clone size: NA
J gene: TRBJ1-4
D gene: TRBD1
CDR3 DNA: TGTGCCAGCAGCCCGACAGGGGGGAGTGAAAAACTGTTTTTT
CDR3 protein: CASSPTGGSEKLFF

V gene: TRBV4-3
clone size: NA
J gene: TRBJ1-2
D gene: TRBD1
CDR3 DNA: TGCGCCAGCAGTCAATTTCAGGGGGCCGGGTATGGCTACACCTTC
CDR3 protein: CASSQFQGAGYGYTF

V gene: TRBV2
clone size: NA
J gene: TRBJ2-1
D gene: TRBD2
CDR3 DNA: TGTGCCAGCAGTCGTAGCGGGTCCGGGAATGAGCAGTTCTTC
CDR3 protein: CASSRSGSGNEQFF

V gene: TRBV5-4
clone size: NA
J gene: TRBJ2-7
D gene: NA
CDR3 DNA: TGTGCCAGCAGCTTGGGCTTCGACAGTTTCGAGCAGTACTTC
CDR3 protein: CASSLGFDSFEQYF

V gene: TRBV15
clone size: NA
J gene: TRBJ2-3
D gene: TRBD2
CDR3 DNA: TGTGCCACCAGCGGCGCTGGGCGGGGGGGCCCCGATACGCAGTATTTT
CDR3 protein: CATSGAGRGGPDTQYF

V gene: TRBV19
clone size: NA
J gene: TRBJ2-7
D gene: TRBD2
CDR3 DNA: TGTGCCAGTAGTATGACTAGCGGGTACTCCTACGAGCAGTACTTC
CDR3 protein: CASSMTSGYSYEQYF

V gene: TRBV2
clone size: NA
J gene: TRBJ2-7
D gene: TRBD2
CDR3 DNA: TGTGCCAGCAGTGAACCCCGGGGGGGCTCCTACGAGCAGTACTTC
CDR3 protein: CASSEPRGGSYEQYF

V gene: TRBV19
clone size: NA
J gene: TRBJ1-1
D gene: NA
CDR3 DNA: TGTGCCAGTAGTGAGCCGTATTTGAACACTGAAGCTTTCTTT
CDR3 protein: CASSEPYLNTEAFF

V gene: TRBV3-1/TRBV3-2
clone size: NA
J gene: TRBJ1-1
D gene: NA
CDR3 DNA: TGTGCCAGCAGCTCATACGTAGTCCGAACTGAAGCTTTCTTT
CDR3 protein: CASSSYVVRTEAFF

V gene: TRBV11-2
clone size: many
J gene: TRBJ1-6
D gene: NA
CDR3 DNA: TGTGCCAGCAGCTTAGGGGCCGTTAATTCACCCCTCCACTTT
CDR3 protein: CASSLGAVNSPLHF

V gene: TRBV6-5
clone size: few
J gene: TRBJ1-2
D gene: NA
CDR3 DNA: TGTGCCAGCAGTTACGGGGCCGGGCGGGGCGGCGGCTACACCTTC
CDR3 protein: CASSYGAGRGGGYTF

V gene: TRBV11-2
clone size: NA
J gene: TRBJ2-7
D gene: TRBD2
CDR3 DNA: TGTGCCAGCAGCCTCAGGACTAGCGGGGGCCTCTACGAGCAGTACTTC
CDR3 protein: CASSLRTSGGLYEQYF

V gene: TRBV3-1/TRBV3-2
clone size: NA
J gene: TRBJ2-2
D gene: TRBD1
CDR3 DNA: TGTGCCAGCAGCCAAGATGGGACAGGTGGCGGGGAGCTGTTTTTT
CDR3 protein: CASSQDGTGGGELFF

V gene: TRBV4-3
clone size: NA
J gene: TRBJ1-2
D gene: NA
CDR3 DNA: TGCGCCAGCAGCCAAGTACCCGGTCAGGACTATGGCTACACCTTC
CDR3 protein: CASSQVPGQDYGYTF

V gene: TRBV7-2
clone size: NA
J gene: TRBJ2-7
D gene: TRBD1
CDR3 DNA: TGTGCCAGCAGCTTAAAGGGACAGGGCCACGAGCAGTACTTC
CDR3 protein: CASSLKGQGHEQYF

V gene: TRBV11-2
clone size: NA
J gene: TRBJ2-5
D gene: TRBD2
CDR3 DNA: TGTGCCAGCAGCGGCGGGCTAGCGGGAGTTTCTATGGAGACCCAGTACTTC
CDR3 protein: CASSGGLAGVSMETQYF

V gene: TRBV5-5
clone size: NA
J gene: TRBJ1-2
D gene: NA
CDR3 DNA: TGTGCCAGCAGCCTCCTCCGGGACTCTTTCTATGGCTACACCTTC
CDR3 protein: CASSLLRDSFYGYTF

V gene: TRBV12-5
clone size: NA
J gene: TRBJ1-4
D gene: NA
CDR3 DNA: TGTGCTTCCTTAGCGGCAACTAATGAAAAACTGTTTTTT
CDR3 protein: CASLAATNEKLFF

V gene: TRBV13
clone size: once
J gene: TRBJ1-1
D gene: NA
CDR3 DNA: TGTGCCAGCAGTCTTATGAACAGGTACACTGAAGCTTTCTTT
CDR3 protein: CASSLMNRYTEAFF

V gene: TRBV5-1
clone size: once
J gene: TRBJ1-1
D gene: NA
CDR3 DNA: TGCGCCAGCAGCTTGGTTTCCTTGAACACTGAAGCTTTCTTT
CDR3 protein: CASSLVSLNTEAFF

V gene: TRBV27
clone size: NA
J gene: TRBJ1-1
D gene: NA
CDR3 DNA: TGTGCCAGCAGTTTAGTAGTCAACACTGAAGCTTTCTTT
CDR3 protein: CASSLVVNTEAFF

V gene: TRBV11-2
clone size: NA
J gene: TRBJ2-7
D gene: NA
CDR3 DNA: TGTGCCAGCAGCTCGATAAGGGGGTCCTACGAGCAGTACTTC
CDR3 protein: CASSSIRGSYEQYF

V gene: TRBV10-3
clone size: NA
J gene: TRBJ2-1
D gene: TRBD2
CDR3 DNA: TGTGCCATCAGTGGGAAATGGGCGGGAGATTACAATGAGCAGTTCTTC
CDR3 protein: CAISGKWAGDYNEQFF

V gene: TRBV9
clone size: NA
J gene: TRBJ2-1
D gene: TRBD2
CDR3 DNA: TGTGCCAGCATCCTCACGATAGGGACTAGCGGGCTAGCCTACAATGAGCAGTTCTTC
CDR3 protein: CASILTIGTSGLAYNEQFF

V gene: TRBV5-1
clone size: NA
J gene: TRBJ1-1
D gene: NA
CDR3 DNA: TGCGCCAGCAGCTTGGGACTGATGAACACTGAAGCTTTCTTT
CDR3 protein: CASSLGLMNTEAFF

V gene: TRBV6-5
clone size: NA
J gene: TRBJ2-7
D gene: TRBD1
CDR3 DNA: TGTGCCAGCAGGCCAGGGGGTCACGAGCAGTACTTC
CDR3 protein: CASRPGGHEQYF

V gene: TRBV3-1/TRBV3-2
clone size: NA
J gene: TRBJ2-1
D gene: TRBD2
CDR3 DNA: TGTGCCAGCAGCCGACTAGCGGGAGGGCCGAAGAATGAGCAGTTCTTC
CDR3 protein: CASSRLAGGPKNEQFF

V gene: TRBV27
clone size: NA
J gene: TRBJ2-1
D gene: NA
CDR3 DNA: TGTGCCAGCAGTTTATTCGCCCTCAGCTCCTACAATGAGCAGTTCTTC
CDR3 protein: CASSLFALSSYNEQFF

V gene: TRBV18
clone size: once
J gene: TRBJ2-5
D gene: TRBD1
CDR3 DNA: TGTGCCAGCTCACCTTCACAGGGGTCTAGGGAGACCCAGTACTTC
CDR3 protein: CASSPSQGSRETQYF

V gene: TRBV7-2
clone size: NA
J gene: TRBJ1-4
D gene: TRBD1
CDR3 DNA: TGTGCCAGCAGCCCTAGGACAGGGGGCTTTGAAAAACTGTTTTTT
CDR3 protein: CASSPRTGGFEKLFF

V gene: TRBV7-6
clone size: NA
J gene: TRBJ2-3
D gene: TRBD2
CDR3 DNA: TGTGCCAGCACCCTGATCCCGGGGACTAGCACTAGCACAGATACGCAGTATTTT
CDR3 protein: CASTLIPGTSTSTDTQYF

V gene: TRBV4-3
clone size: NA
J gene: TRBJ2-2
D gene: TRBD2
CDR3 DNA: TGCGCCAGCAGCCGAGGGCTAGCGGGGGGCACCGGGGAGCTGTTTTTT
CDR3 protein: CASSRGLAGGTGELFF

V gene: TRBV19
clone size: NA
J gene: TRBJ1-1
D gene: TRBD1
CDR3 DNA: TGTGCCAGTAGTACTACCCGTACAGGGGTAAAGACTGAAGCTTTCTTT
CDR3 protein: CASSTTRTGVKTEAFF

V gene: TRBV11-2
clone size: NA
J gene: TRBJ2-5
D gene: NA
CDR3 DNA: TGTGCCAGCAGCTCACCCCTGGACAGCCAAGAGACCCAGTACTTC
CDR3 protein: CASSSPLDSQETQYF

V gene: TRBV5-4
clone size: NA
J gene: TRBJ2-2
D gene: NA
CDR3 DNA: TGTGCCAGCAGCCCCAGGGGCAGGGAAAACACCGGGGAGCTGTTTTTT
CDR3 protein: CASSPRGRENTGELFF

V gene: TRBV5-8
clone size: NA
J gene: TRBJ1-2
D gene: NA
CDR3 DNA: TGTGCCAGCAGCTCCTTTCCTATTTCCTATGGCTACACCTTC
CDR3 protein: CASSSFPISYGYTF

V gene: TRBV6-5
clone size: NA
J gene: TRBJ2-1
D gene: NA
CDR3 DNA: TGTGCCAGCAGTTCGGAGGGCCGCTACAATGAGCAGTTCTTC
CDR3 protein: CASSSEGRYNEQFF

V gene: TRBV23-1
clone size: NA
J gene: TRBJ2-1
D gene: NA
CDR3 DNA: TGCGCCAGCAGTGGAGGGAGCTCCTACAATGAGCAGTTCTTC
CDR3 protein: CASSGGSSYNEQFF

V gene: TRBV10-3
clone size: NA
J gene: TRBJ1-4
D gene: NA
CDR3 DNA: TGTGCCATCTCAACAGGGACCAAGAAAGAAACTAATGAAAAACTGTTTTTT
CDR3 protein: CAISTGTKKETNEKLFF

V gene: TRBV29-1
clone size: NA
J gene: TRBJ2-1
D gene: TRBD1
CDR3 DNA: TGCAGCGTTCCGACAGGGGGCAATGAGCAGTTCTTC
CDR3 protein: CSVPTGGNEQFF

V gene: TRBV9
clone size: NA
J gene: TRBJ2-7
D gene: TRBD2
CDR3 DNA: TGTGCCAGCAGCGCCTCCGTGGGAGCGGGAGGCACCGAGCAGTACTTC
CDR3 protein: CASSASVGAGGTEQYF

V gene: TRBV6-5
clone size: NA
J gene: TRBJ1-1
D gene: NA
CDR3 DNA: TGTGCCAGCAGCCACGGGACTCCAAGTGAAGCTTTCTTT
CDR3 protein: CASSHGTPSEAFF

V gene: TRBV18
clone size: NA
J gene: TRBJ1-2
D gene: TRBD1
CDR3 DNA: TGTGCCAGCTCACCACCGGGACAGGGGGCGAGTGGCTACACCTTC
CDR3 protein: CASSPPGQGASGYTF

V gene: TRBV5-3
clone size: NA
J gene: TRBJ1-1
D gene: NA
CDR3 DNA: TGTGCCAGAAGCTTGAGCGGGGCCGGCGCTGAAGCTTTCTTT
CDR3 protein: CARSLSGAGAEAFF

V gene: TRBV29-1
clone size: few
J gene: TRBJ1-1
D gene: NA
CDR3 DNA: TGCAGCGCCCCCCCCTCGGGCAGCCAGGGGACTGAAGCTTTCTTT
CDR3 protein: CSAPPSGSQGTEAFF

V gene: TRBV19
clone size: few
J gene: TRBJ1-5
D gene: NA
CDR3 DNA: TGTGCCAGTAGTAGGAAGACCCAGGGTTTCAGCAATCAGCCCCAGCATTTT
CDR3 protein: CASSRKTQGFSNQPQHF

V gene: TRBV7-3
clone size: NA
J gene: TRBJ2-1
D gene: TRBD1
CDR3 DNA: TGTGCCAGCAGCTTAGGGCGGACAGGGGGCGGGAATGAGCAGTTCTTC
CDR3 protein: CASSLGRTGGGNEQFF

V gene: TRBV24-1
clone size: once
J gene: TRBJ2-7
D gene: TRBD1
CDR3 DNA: TGTGCCACCAGTGACCCGGGGACAGCCAGGGGGCAGTACTTC
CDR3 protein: CATSDPGTARGQYF

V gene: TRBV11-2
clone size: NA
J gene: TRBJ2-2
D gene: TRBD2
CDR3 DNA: TGTGCCAGCAGCTTAGCCCTAGCGGGGGGCGCGAACACCGGGGAGCTGTTTTTT
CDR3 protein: CASSLALAGGANTGELFF

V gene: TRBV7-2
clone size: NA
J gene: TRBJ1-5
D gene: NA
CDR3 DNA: TGTGCCAGCAGCTCCGACGGACAGCCTAATCAGCCCCAGCATTTT
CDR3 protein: CASSSDGQPNQPQHF

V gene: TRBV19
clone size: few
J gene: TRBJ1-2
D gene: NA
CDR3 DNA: TGTGCCAGTAGCCTCGACAGTGTCCGGGTGGGGGGCTACACCTTC
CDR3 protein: CASSLDSVRVGGYTF

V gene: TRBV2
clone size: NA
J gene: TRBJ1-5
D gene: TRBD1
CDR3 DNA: TGTGCCAGCAGCGACAGGGTGAATAGCAATCAGCCCCAGCATTTT
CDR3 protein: CASSDRVNSNQPQHF

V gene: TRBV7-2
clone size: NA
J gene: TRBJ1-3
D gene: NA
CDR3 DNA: TGTGCCAGCAGCTTAGGTGGACAACGCTCTGGAAACACCATATATTTT
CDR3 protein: CASSLGGQRSGNTIYF

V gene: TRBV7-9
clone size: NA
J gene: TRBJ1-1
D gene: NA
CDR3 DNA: TGTGCCAGCAGCTTGCAGGGTATGAACACTGAAGCTTTCTTT
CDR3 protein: CASSLQGMNTEAFF

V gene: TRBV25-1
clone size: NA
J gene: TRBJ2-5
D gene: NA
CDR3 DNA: TGTGCCAGCAGTCCGATAGGGGAATCCGAAGAGACCCAGTACTTC
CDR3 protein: CASSPIGESEETQYF

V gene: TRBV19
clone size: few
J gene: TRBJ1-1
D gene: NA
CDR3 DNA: TGTGCCAGTAAGGCGACCCGGGGGGCGACCATGAACACTGAAGCTTTCTTT
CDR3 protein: CASKATRGATMNTEAFF

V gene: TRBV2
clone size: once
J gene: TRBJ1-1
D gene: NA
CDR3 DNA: TGTGCCAGCAGTGACGGGGTAACTGAAGCTTTCTTT
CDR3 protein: CASSDGVTEAFF

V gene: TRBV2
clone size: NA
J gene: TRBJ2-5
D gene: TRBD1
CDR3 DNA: TGTGCCAGCAGTGAAGCTGGACAGGGAGAGACCCAGTACTTC
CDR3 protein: CASSEAGQGETQYF

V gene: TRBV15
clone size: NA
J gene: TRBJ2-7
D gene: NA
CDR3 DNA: TGTGCCACCAGCAGAGTAGTTGGCTACGAGCAGTACTTC
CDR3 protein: CATSRVVGYEQYF